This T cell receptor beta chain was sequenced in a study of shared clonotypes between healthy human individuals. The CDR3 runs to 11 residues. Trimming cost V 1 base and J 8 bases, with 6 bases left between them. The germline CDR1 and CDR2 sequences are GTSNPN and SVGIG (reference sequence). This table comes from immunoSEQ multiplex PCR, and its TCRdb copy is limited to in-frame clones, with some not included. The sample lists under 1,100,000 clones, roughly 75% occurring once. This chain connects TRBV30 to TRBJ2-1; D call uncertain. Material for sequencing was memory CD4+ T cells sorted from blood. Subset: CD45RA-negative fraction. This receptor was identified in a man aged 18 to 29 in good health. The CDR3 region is CAWSGLDEQFF. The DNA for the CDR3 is TGTGCCTGGAGTGGGCTGGATGAGCAGTTCTTC.